The present T cell receptor (beta chain) was sequenced within a study of post-analysis software for immune sequencing data. Study at large: Relapsing-remitting, secondary progressive and progressive-relapsing forms of multiple sclerosis all featured among disease courses.

Germline CDR1 MNHEY, CDR2 SVGEGT. The CDR3 is 11 amino acids. The library was made from cDNA and included unique molecular identifiers. The source material, about 0.85 to 11 million T cells, gave rise to about 460,000 cDNA molecules. Via MiXCR, TCRdb re-called the PCR reads, giving one row per CDR3 protein. This sample has some 240,000 distinct CDR3 sequences, with 36% found just once. Overall study findings and caveats: With TRBV5-6, TRBV5-1 and TRBV20-1 included, five TRBV segments were more frequent in patients than in controls. The study found significantly lower normalized Chao1 diversity in multiple sclerosis patients than in controls. Under F measure analysis, samples from one preparation batch co-clustered strongly.

About this clonotype: Antigen: not known. A read error may produce the germline difference seen at one junction end.

The source of this sequence is a girl aged 10-17 years with multiple sclerosis. The rearrangement joins TRBV6-2 or TRBV6-3 to TRBJ2-7; D remains unclear. Sequenced sample: blood. CDR3 in DNA: TGTGCCAGCAGTTACGGGTTAGAGCGGTACTTC. This encodes CASSYGLERYF.